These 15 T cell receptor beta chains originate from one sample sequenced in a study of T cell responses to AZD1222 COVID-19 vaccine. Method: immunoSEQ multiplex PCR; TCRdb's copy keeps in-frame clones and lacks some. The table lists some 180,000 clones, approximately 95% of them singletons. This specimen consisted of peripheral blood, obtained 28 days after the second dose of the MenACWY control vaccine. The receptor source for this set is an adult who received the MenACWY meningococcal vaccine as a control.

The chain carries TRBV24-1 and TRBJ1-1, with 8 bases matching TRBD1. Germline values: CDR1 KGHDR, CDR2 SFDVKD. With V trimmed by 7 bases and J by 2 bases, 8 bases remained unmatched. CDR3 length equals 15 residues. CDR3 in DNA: TGTGCCACCAGCCCATCGGACAGGGAAAACACTGAAGCTTTCTTT. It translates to CATSPSDRENTEAFF.

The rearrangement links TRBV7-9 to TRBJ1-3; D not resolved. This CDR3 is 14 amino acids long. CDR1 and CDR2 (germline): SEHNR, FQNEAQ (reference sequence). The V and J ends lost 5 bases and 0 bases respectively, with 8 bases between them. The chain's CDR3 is CASSPIYSGNTIYF. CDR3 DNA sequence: TGTGCCAGCAGCCCCATTTACTCTGGAAACACCATATATTTT.

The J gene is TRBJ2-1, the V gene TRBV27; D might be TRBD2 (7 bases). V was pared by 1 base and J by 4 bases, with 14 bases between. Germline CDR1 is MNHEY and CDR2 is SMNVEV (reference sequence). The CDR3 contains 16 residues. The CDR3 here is CASSLFSGGLYNEQFF. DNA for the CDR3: TGTGCCAGCAGTTTATTTTCGGGGGGCCTGTACAATGAGCAGTTCTTC.

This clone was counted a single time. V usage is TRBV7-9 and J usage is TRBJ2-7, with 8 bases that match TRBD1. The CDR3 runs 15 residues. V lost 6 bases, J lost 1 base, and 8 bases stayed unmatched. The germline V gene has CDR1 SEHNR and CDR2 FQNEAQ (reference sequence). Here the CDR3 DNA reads TGTGCCAGCAGTCTGAGGGGGACAGGTTCCTACGAGCAGTACTTC. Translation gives CASSLRGTGSYEQYF.

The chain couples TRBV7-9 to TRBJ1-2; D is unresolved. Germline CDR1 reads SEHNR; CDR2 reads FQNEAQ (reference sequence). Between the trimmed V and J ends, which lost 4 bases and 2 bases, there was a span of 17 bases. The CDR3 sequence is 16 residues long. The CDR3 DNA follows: TGTGCCAGCAGCTCCACTGCCGGAGGGAGCAACTATGGCTACACCTTC. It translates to CASSSTAGGSNYGYTF.

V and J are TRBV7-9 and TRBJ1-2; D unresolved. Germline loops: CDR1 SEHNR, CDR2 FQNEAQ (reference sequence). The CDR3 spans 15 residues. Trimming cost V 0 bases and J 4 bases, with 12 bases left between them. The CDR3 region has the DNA TGTGCCAGCAGCTTAGCGTTTGGCAGATTCTATGGCTACACCTTC. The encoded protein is CASSLAFGRFYGYTF.

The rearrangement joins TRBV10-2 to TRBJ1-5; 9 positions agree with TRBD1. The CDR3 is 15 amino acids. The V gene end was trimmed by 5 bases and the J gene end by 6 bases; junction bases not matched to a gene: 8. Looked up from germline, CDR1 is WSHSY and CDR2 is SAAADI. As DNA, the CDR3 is TGCGCCAGCAGTACAACAGGGGGCGCGGGTCAGCCCCAGCATTTT. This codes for CASSTTGGAGQPQHF.

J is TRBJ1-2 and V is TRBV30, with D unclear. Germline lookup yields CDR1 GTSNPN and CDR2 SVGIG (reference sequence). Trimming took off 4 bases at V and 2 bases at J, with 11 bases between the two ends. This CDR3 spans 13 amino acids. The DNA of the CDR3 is TGTGCCTGGACCCGGGGAGTAAACTATGGCTACACCTTC. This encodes CAWTRGVNYGYTF.

CDR3 sequence: CASHGAGWNTEAFF. CDR3 nucleotide sequence: TGTGCCAGTCATGGGGCAGGGTGGAACACTGAAGCTTTCTTT. This rearrangement joins TRBV18 to TRBJ1-1, with D tentatively TRBD1 (5 bases). The CDR3 loop spans 14 amino acids. Germline-derived CDR1 and CDR2 are KGHSH and LQKENI. Trimming stripped 9 bases from V and 1 base from J, with 15 bases between.

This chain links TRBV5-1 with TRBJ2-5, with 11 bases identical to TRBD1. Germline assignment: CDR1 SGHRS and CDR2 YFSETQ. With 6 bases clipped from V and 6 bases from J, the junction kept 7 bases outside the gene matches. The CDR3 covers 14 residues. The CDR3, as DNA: TGCGCCAGCAATATAGGACAGGGGGCAAAGACCCAGTACTTC. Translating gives CASNIGQGAKTQYF. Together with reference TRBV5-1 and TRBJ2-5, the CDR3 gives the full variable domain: KAGVTQTPRYLIKTRGQQVTLSCSPISGHRSVSWYQQTPGQGLQFLFEYFSETQRNKGNFPGRFSGRQFSNSRSEMNVSTLELGDSALYLCASNIGQGAKTQYFGPGTRLLVL.

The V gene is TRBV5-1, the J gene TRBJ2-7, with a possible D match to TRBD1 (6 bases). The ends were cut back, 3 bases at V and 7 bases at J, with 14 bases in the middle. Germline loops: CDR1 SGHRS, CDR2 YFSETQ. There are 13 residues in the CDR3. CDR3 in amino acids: CASSSPDRREQYF. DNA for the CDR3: TGCGCCAGCAGCTCACCTGACAGGCGGGAGCAGTACTTC.

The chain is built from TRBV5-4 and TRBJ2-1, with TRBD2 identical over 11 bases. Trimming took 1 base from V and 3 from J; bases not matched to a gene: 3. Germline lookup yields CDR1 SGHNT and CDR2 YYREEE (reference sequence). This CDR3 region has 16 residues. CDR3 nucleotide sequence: TGTGCCAGCAGCTTGCCCGGGACTAGCGGCTACAATGAGCAGTTCTTC. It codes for CASSLPGTSGYNEQFF. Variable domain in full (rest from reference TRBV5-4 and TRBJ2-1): ETGVTQSPTHLIKTRGQQVTLRCSSQSGHNTVSWYQQALGQGPQFIFQYYREEENGRGNFPPRFSGLQFPNYSSELNVNALELDDSALYLCASSLPGTSGYNEQFFGPGTRLTVL.

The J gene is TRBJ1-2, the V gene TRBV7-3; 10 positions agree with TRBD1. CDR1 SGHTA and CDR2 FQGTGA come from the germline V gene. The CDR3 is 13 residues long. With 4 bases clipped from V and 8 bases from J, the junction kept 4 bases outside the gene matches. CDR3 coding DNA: TGTGCCAGCAGCTCGGGACAGGGGCTCGGCTACACCTTC. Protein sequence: CASSSGQGLGYTF.

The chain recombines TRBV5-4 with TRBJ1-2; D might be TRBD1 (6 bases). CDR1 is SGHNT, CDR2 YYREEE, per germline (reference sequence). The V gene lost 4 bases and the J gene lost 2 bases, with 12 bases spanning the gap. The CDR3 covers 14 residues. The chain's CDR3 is CASSPGGGNYGYTF. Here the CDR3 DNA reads TGTGCCAGCAGCCCGGGAGGGGGGAACTATGGCTACACCTTC.

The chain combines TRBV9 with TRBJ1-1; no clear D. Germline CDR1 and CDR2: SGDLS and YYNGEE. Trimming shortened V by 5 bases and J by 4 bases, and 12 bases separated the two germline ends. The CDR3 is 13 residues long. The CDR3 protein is CASSPTSGTEAFF. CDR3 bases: TGTGCCAGCAGTCCCACCAGTGGCACTGAAGCTTTCTTT.